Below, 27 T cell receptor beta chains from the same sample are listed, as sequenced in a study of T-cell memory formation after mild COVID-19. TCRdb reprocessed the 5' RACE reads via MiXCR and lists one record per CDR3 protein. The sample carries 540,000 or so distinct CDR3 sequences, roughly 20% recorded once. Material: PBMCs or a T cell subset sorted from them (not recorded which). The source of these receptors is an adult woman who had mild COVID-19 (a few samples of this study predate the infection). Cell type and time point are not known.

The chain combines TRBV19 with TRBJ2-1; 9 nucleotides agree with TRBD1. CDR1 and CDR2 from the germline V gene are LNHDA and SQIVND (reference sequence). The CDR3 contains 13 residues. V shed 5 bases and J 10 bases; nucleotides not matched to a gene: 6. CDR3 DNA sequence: TGTGCCAGTAGTTTCCGGGACAGGGAGGAGCAGTTCTTC. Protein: CASSFRDREEQFF.

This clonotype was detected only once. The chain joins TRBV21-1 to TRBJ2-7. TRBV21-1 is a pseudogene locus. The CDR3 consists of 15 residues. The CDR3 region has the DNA TGTGCCAGCAGCAAAGTCCAGACGACGACCTACGAGCAGTACTTC. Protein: CASSKVQTTTYEQYF.

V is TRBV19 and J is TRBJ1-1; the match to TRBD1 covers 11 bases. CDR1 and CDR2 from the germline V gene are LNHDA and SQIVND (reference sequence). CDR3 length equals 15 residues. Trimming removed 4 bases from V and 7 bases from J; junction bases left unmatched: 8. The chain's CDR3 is CASSRDRGDFSEAFF. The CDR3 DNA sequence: TGTGCCAGTAGTAGGGACAGGGGGGATTTTAGTGAAGCTTTCTTT.

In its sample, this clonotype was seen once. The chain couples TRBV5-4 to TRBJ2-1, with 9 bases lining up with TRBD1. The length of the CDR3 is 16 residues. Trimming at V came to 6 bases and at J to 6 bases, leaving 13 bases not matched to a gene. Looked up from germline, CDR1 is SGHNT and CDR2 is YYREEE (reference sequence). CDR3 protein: CASTPGQGQVVNEQFF. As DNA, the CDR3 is TGTGCCAGCACCCCGGGACAGGGCCAAGTGGTCAATGAGCAGTTCTTC.

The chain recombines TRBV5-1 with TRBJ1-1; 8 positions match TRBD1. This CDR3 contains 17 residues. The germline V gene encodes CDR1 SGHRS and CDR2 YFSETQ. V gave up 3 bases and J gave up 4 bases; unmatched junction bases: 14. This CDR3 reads CASSSIEGLTGATEAFF. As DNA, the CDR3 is TGCGCCAGCAGCTCTATCGAGGGGTTGACAGGGGCCACTGAAGCTTTCTTT. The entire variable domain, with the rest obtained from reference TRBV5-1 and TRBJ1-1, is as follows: KAGVTQTPRYLIKTRGQQVTLSCSPISGHRSVSWYQQTPGQGLQFLFEYFSETQRNKGNFPGRFSGRQFSNSRSEMNVSTLELGDSALYLCASSSIEGLTGATEAFFGQGTRLTVV.

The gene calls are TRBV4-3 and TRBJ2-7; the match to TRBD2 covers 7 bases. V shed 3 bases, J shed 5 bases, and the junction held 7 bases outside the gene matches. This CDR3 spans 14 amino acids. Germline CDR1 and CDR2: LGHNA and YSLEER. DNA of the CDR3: TGCGCCAGCAGCCATGTCGGGAGGTCAGACGAGCAGTACTTC. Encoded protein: CASSHVGRSDEQYF.

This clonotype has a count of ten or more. The CDR3 DNA sequence: TGTGCCAGCAGTGCAGAGGGAAACACAGATACGCAGTATTTT. Translating gives CASSAEGNTDTQYF. The chain is built from TRBV25-1 and TRBJ2-3; D is perhaps TRBD2 (5 bases). Trimming removed 4 bases at V and 2 bases at J, with 10 bases between. This CDR3 has 14 amino acids. Per the germline V gene, CDR1 is MGHDK and CDR2 is SYGVNS. Combining the CDR3 with reference TRBV25-1 and TRBJ2-3 gives the whole variable domain EADIYQTPRYLVIGTGKKITLECSQTMGHDKMYWYQQDPGMELHLIHYSYGVNSTEKGDLSSESTVSRIRTEHFPLTLESARPSHTSQYLCASSAEGNTDTQYFGPGTRLTVL.

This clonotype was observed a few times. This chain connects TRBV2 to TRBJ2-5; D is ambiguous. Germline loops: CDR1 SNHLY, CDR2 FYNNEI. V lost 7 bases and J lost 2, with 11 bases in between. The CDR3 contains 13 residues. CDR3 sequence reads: CASMIGAQETQYF. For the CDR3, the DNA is TGTGCCAGCATGATAGGTGCGCAAGAGACCCAGTACTTC.

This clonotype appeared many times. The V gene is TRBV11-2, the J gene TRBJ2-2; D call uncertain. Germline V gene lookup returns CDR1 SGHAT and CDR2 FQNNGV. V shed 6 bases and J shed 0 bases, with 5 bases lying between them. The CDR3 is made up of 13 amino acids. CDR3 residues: CASSYSNTGELFF. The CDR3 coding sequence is TGTGCCAGCAGTTACTCGAACACCGGGGAGCTGTTTTTT.

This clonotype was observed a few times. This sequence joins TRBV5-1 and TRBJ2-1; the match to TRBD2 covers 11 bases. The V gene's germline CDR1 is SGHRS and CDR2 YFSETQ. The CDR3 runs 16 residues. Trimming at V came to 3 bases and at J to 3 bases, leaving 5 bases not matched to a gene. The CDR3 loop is CASSYLAGGRYNEQFF. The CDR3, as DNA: TGCGCCAGCAGCTATCTAGCGGGGGGCCGCTACAATGAGCAGTTCTTC.

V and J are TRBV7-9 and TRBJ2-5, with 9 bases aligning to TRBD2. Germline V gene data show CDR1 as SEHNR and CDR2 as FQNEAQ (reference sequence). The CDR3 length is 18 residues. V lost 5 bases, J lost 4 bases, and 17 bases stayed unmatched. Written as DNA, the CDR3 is TGTGCCAGCAGCCCCAGGTCGGGGCGGGGGGGCAGCAGAGAGACCCAGTACTTC. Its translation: CASSPRSGRGGSRETQYF.

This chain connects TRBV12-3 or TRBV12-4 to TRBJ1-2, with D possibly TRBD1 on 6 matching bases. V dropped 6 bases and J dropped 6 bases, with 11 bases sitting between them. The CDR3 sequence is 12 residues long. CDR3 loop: CASSPGTHGYTF. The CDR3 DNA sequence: TGTGCCAGCAGCCCTGGGACACATGGCTACACCTTC.

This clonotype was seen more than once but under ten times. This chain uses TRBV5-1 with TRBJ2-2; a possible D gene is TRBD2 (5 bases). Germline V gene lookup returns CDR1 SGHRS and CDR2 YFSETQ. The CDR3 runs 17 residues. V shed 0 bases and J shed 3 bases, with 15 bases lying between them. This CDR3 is CASSLAGSLDDTGELFF. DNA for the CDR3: TGCGCCAGCAGCTTGGCTGGGAGCTTGGATGACACCGGGGAGCTGTTTTTT.

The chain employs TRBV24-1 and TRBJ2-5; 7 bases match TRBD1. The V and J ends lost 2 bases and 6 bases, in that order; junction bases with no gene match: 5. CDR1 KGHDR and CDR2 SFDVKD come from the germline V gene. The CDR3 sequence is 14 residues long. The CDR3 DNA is TGTGCCACCAGTGATTCCTACAGGGGACAGACCCAGTACTTC. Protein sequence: CATSDSYRGQTQYF.

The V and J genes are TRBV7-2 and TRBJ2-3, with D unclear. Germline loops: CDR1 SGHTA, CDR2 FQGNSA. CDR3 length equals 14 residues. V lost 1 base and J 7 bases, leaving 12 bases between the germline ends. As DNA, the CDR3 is TGTGCCAGCAGCTTAGGGACCAAAGGGAATACGCAGTATTTT. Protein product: CASSLGTKGNTQYF.

CDR3 bases: TGCAGTGCTAGTACGGGGGCGGGAGATACGCAGTATTTT. Translated: CSASTGAGDTQYF. This chain links TRBV20-1 with TRBJ2-3; either TRBD1 or TRBD2 may fit D (6 bases each). CDR1 DFQATT and CDR2 SNEGSKA come from the germline V gene (reference sequence). With 3 bases removed from V and 5 bases from J, the gap between germline ends came to 12 bases. The CDR3 is made up of 13 amino acids.

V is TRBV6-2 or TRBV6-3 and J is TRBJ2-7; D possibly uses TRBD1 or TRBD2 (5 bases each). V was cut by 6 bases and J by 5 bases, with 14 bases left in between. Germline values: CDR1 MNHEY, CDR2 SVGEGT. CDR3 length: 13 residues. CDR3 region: CASRHHGGDEQYF. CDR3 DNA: TGTGCCAGCAGACACCATGGGGGAGACGAGCAGTACTTC.

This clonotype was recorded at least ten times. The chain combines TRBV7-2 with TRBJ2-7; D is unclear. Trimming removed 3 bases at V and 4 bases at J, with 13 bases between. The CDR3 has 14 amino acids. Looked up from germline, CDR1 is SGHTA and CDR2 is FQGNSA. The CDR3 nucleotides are TGTGCCAGCAGCTTGTCTGAACTCTCGTACGAGCAGTACTTC. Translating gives CASSLSELSYEQYF.

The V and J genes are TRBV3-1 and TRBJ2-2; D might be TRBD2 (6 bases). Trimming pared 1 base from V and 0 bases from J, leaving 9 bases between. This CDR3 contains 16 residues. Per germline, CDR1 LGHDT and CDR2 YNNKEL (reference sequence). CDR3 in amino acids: CASSQVGLTNTGELFF. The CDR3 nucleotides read TGTGCCAGCAGCCAAGTGGGACTGACGAACACCGGGGAGCTGTTTTTT.

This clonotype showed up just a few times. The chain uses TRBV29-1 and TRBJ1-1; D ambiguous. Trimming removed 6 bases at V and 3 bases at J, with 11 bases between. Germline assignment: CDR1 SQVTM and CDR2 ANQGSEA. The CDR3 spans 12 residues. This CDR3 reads CSVGTGYTEAFF. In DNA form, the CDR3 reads TGCAGCGTCGGCACCGGATACACTGAAGCTTTCTTT.

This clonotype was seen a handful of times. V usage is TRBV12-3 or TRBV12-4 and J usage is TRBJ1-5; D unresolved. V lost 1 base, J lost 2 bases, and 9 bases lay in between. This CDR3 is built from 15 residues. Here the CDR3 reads CASSLDGLGNQPQHF. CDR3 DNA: TGTGCCAGCAGTTTAGACGGGCTGGGCAATCAGCCCCAGCATTTT.

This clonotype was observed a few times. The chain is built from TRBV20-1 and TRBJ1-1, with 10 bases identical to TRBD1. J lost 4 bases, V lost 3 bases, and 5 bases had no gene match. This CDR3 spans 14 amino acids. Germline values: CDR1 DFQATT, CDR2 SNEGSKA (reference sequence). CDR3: CSARTGGGGTEAFF. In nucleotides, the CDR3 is TGCAGTGCTAGGACAGGGGGCGGTGGCACTGAAGCTTTCTTT.

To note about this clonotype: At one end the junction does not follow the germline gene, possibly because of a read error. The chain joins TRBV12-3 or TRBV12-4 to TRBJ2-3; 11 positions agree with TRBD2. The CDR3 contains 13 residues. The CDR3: CASSLAGGDTQYF. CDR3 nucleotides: TGTGCCAGCAGTCTAGCGGGGGGAGATACGCAGTATTTT.

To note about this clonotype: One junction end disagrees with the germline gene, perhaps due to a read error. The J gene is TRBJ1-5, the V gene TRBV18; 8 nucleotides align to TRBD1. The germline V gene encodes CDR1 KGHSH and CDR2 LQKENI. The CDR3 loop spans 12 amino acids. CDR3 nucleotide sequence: TGTGCAAGCTCACCACTTACAGGGGGGATGCATTTT. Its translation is CASSPLTGGMHF.

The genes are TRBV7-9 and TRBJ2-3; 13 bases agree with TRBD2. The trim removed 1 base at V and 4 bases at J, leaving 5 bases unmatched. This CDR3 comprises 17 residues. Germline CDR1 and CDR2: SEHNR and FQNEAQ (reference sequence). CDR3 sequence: CASSLGTSGSGADTQYF. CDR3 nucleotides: TGTGCCAGCAGCTTAGGGACTAGCGGGAGTGGCGCAGATACGCAGTATTTT.

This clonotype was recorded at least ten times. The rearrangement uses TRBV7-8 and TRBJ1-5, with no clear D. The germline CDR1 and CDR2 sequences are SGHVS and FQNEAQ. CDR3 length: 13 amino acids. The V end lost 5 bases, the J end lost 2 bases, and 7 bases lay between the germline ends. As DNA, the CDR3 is TGTGCCAGCAGCCCGGGCCGCAATCAGCCCCAGCATTTT. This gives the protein CASSPGRNQPQHF.

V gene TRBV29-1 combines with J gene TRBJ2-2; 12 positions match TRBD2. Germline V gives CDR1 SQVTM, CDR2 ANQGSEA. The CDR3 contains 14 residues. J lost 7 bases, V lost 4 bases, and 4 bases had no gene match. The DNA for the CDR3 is TGCAGCGTTGGACTAGCGGGAGATGTCGGGGAGCTGTTTTTT. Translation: CSVGLAGDVGELFF.